Listed here are 17 T cell receptor beta chains from one sample, sequenced in a study of blood T cell repertoires in COVID-19. Data came from immunoSEQ multiplex PCR; TCRdb stores just in-frame clones and leaves some out. Of roughly 34,000 clones listed, 90% are singletons. The sample taken for sequencing was peripheral blood. The receptors stem from an elderly man with acute or convalescent COVID-19.

The V gene is TRBV10-3, the J gene TRBJ1-1; 9 bases fit TRBD1. The V gene's germline CDR1 is ENHRY and CDR2 SYGVKD. The J segment lost 4 bases and the V segment lost 10 bases, leaving 13 bases of the junction unmatched. This CDR3 contains 15 residues. The CDR3 DNA follows: TGTGCCACCGCGGCAAGGGACAGGGAGGGCACTGAAGCTTTCTTT. Translation gives CATAARDREGTEAFF.

V and J are TRBV2 and TRBJ2-2; 9 bases are a match to TRBD1. From germline, CDR1 is SNHLY and CDR2 FYNNEI. This CDR3 is 14 amino acids long. V lost 6 bases to trimming and J lost 5 bases; unmatched junction nucleotides: 4. Written as DNA, the CDR3 is TGTGCCAGCAGCTCCGGGACAGGGACCGGGGAGCTGTTTTTT. Residues: CASSSGTGTGELFF.

In this sample, this clone turned up a few times. This chain uses TRBV29-1 with TRBJ2-1; 9 nucleotides agree with TRBD2. V was clipped by 6 bases and J by 5 bases; unmatched bases: 5. Germline loops: CDR1 SQVTM, CDR2 ANQGSEA. CDR3 length equals 13 residues. The CDR3 loop is CSVSPSGDNEQFF. DNA of the CDR3: TGCAGCGTCTCGCCTAGCGGGGACAATGAGCAGTTCTTC.

The chain combines TRBV4-1 with TRBJ1-5, with 10 bases aligning to TRBD1. Germline V gives CDR1 MGHRA, CDR2 YSYEKL. Trimming removed 0 bases from V and 6 bases from J; junction bases left unmatched: 2. This CDR3 is 15 amino acids long. The CDR3 loop reads CASSQDRDRGQPQHF. Written as DNA, the CDR3 is TGCGCCAGCAGCCAAGATAGGGACAGGGGTCAGCCCCAGCATTTT.

This clone occurred once. This sequence joins TRBV7-9 and TRBJ2-4, with a tentative D call TRBD2 (5 bases). The CDR3 loop spans 14 amino acids. CDR1 and CDR2 (germline): SEHNR, FQNEAQ (reference sequence). The V end lost 3 bases, the J end lost 7 bases, and 13 bases lay between the germline ends. DNA of the CDR3: TGTGCCAGCAGCTTTGTGGTCGGGATGAACATTCAGTACTTC. Translated, it gives CASSFVVGMNIQYF.

V gene TRBV6-4 combines with J gene TRBJ1-1; perhaps TRBD1 as D (5 bases). Germline V lookup: CDR1 MRHNA, CDR2 SNTAGT. The CDR3 sequence is 13 residues long. With 4 bases removed from V and 1 base from J, the gap between germline ends came to 7 bases. The CDR3 DNA reads as TGTGCCAGCAGTGTAACAGGGAACACTGAAGCTTTCTTT. Its translation is CASSVTGNTEAFF.

This clone was observed a single time. This sequence joins TRBV5-1 and TRBJ1-2, with 7 nucleotides matching TRBD1. Germline CDR1 reads SGHRS; CDR2 reads YFSETQ. The CDR3 length is 15 residues. V trimming: 4 bases; J trimming: 4 bases; junction bases outside the gene matches: 10. CDR3 region: CASSPRQGWVYGYTF. In DNA form, the CDR3 reads TGCGCCAGCAGCCCGCGACAGGGTTGGGTCTATGGCTACACCTTC.

This clone was observed a single time. V and J are TRBV2 and TRBJ2-7, with 11 bases lining up with TRBD2. There are 14 residues in the CDR3. J was trimmed by 2 bases and V by 6 bases; bases with no gene match: 3. Germline V gene sequence: CDR1 SNHLY, CDR2 FYNNEI. CDR3 bases: TGTGCCAGCAGCTATAGCGGGGGGGCCTACGAGCAGTACTTC. Protein product: CASSYSGGAYEQYF.

The V call is TRBV2, the J call TRBJ1-3; no definite D call. The CDR3 is 12 amino acids. CDR1 SNHLY and CDR2 FYNNEI come from the germline V gene. Trimming removed 6 bases from V and 8 bases from J, with 11 bases in between. Here the CDR3 DNA reads TGTGCCAGCAGCCCCAACGGTGACACCATATATTTT. This translates into CASSPNGDTIYF.

The rearrangement joins TRBV28 to TRBJ1-1; the D is unclear. Trimming pared 0 bases from V and 1 base from J, leaving 6 bases between. Germline V gene data show CDR1 as MDHEN and CDR2 as SYDVKM. The CDR3 loop spans 14 amino acids. DNA for the CDR3: TGTGCCAGCAGTTTATGGCAGGCGAACACTGAAGCTTTCTTT. It is translated as CASSLWQANTEAFF.

This chain joins TRBV28 and TRBJ1-3; D ambiguous. Germline-derived CDR1 and CDR2 are MDHEN and SYDVKM. The CDR3 has 14 amino acids. V lost 6 bases and J 2 bases, leaving 11 bases between the germline ends. The CDR3 protein is CASRKTRTGNTIYF. The DNA of the CDR3 is TGTGCCAGCAGAAAGACTAGGACTGGAAACACCATATATTTT.

The chain is built from TRBV5-4 and TRBJ1-1; D perhaps matches TRBD1 (6 bases). V gave up 6 bases and J gave up 0 bases, with 12 bases separating them. The CDR3 spans 14 residues. The V gene's germline CDR1 is SGHNT and CDR2 YYREEE (reference sequence). The CDR3 is CASTLGQLNTEAFF. The DNA for the CDR3 is TGTGCCAGCACCCTAGGACAGTTGAACACTGAAGCTTTCTTT.

DNA for the CDR3: TGTGCCAGCAGCCTCTCCCCTCATGGCTACACCTTC. It is translated as CASSLSPHGYTF. The chain has TRBV13 and TRBJ1-2, with unresolved D. This CDR3 contains 12 residues. Looked up from germline, CDR1 is PRHDT and CDR2 is FYEKMQ (reference sequence). V lost 5 bases and J lost 6, with 10 bases in between. The full variable domain, its missing parts supplied by reference TRBV13 and TRBJ1-2, is AAGVIQSPRHLIKEKRETATLKCYPIPRHDTVYWYQQGPGQDPQFLISFYEKMQSDKGSIPDRFSAQQFSDYHSELNMSSLELGDSALYFCASSLSPHGYTFGSGTRLTVV.

The chain combines TRBV18 with TRBJ1-4, with 10 bases that match TRBD1. CDR3 length: 14 residues. V was clipped by 3 bases and J by 8 bases; unmatched bases: 3. Germline CDR1 KGHSH, CDR2 LQKENI. CDR3 loop: CASSPTGGGEKLFF. The CDR3 coding sequence is TGTGCCAGCTCACCGACAGGGGGCGGCGAAAAACTGTTTTTT.

This chain connects TRBV3-1 (or the pseudogene TRBV3-2) to TRBJ2-1; 11 bases line up with TRBD1. The CDR3 consists of 14 residues. V shed 1 base, J shed 8 bases, and the junction held 1 base outside the gene matches. Germline V gene sequence: CDR1 LGHDT, CDR2 YNNKEL (reference sequence). CDR3 sequence reads: CASSQGTGGHEQFF. The DNA for the CDR3 is TGTGCCAGCAGCCAAGGGACAGGGGGCCATGAGCAGTTCTTC.

This clone was seen once. The chain employs TRBV28 and TRBJ2-2; weak D call: TRBD1 (5 bases). CDR1 is MDHEN, CDR2 SYDVKM, per germline. V was trimmed by 8 bases and J by 2 bases, leaving 12 bases between them. The CDR3 has 14 residues. Here the CDR3 reads CASRRTPNTGELFF. CDR3 coding DNA: TGTGCCAGCCGACGGACACCAAACACCGGGGAGCTGTTTTTT.

The gene calls are TRBV5-1 and TRBJ1-6; 10 bases agree with TRBD1. The V segment lost 4 bases and the J segment 9 bases; nucleotides outside the gene matches: 7. Germline V CDR1 and CDR2: SGHRS, YFSETQ. This CDR3 comprises 15 residues. CDR3 bases: TGCGCCAGCAGCAGCGGGACAGGGGAGGGTTCACCCCTCCACTTT. Its translation: CASSSGTGEGSPLHF.